The source of this T cell receptor beta chain is a study of blood T cell repertoires in COVID-19 (TCRdb year 2020). For context, the study as a whole: Samples from collaborators originated in the United States, Italy and Spain and spanned both the acute and convalescent phases of COVID-19. The dataset comprised deeply sampled blood TCRbeta repertoires from subjects exposed to, actively infected with, or recovered from COVID-19. The material from the prospective study consisted of cDNA or gDNA derived from T cells, B-cell-depleted T cells, or PBMCs. Samples were obtained from the ongoing ImmuneRACE study (first 160 participants) and from roughly 1,300 subjects provided by 6 global collaborators. The sample metadata nearly always contained a de-identified subject ID, COVID-19 status, age in years and sex. Where available, HLA class I and class II types were obtained from metadata supplied by the sample provider rather than from assay-based typing. The repertoires were released in a freely available public database meant as a resource for research on the immune response to SARS-CoV-2.

Here is what the overall study found, with its caveats: The quantity of clinical and demographic metadata differed by source and by participant and was supplied without curation.

Cut back by 0 bases and 1 base, the V and J ends lie 10 bases apart. Per the germline V gene, SGDLS is the CDR1 and YYNGEE is the CDR2. The CDR3 has 15 amino acids, counting the end cysteine and phenylalanine. Here the CDR3 DNA is all that survives: 45 bases in frame from base 1. The immunoSEQ Assay, a bias-controlled multiplex PCR, was used to amplify TCRbeta CDR3 regions from genomic DNA. For the original study's pipeline: The number of nucleated cells in each sample was estimated from the amplification of reference gene primers within the assay. Sequence reads were collapsed and filtered to measure the absolute abundance of every unique TCRbeta CDR3 rearrangement. For each sample, productive Simpson clonality was calculated as the square root of Simpson's diversity index across productive rearrangements. What TCRdb holds here is the immuneACCESS table cut down to in-frame rearrangements. Part of the clones is not present; checked against another copy, under half of the missing clones reflect an unresolved V gene, and the others are unexplained. That table supplies the V and J calls and clone size; D and trimming were determined from the DNA. This sample has approximately 150,000 clones in its table, and roughly 85% of those were observed once. About 0.95% of the sample goes to the ten largest clones.

The collaborating institutions used their own protocols to collect whole blood in K2EDTA tubes. For TCRbeta analysis, collaborators shipped samples in one of three forms: frozen whole blood, isolated PBMCs, or DNA extracted from either of those sample types. Of note for this clone: No cognate antigen has been identified for it. The record has no base qualities; no much larger clone is one base away.

The material sequenced was peripheral blood. The chain was built from TRBV9 and TRBJ2-5, with TRBD1 as a weak D call on 5 bases. This TCR was sampled from a man aged 35-49 years with acute or convalescent COVID-19. The CDR3 has the sequence CASSVDGHLQETQYF. The nucleotide sequence is given as TGTGCCAGCAGCGTAGACGGACATCTCCAAGAGACCCAGTACTTC. The entire variable domain, with the stretches around the CDR3 drawn from the reference TRBV9 and TRBJ2-5 proteins, is DSGVTQTPKHLITATGQRVTLRCSPRSGDLSVYWYQQSLDQGLQFLIQYYNGEERAKGNILERFSAQQFPDLHSELNLSSLELGDSALYFCASSVDGHLQETQYFGPGTRLLVL.